This entry lists 12 T cell receptor beta chains sequenced from one sample in a study of shared clonotypes between healthy human individuals. Sequencing was performed with immunoSEQ multiplex PCR; in TCRdb, only in-frame clones are kept and a portion is missing. The sample yields over a million clones, approximately 97% seen once. The sequenced material came from naive CD4+ T cells sorted from blood. Regarding subset: CD45RA+ positively selected. Receptors originate from a man younger than 40 in good health.

Details on this clone: One end of the junction is discordant with germline, which a read error may explain. The chain links TRBV7-7 to TRBJ2-5; D not resolved. CDR1 and CDR2 (germline): SSHAT, FNYEAQ (reference sequence). This CDR3 comprises 14 residues. This CDR3 reads CASSLGASQETQYF. CDR3 nucleotides: TGTGCTAGCAGCTTAGGAGCTAGCCAAGAGACCCAGTACTTC.

The chain is built from TRBV18 and TRBJ2-7; D may be TRBD1 (6 bases). CDR3 length: 17 amino acids. Trimming left V 2 bases short and J 6 bases short, with 23 bases between. From germline, CDR1 is KGHSH and CDR2 LQKENI. The CDR3 nucleotides are TGTGCCAGCTCACCAATGAGACCCCGGGACACGAGCGGCGAGCAGTACTTC. This gives the protein CASSPMRPRDTSGEQYF.

The V and J genes are TRBV7-2 and TRBJ2-7; possible D gene TRBD2, 6 bases. CDR3 length: 16 residues. Germline V lookup: CDR1 SGHTA, CDR2 FQGNSA. V lost 5 bases to trimming and J lost 0 bases, with 17 bases between them. The CDR3 nucleotides read TGTGCCAGCAGCGCATTATGGGCAGCGGGCTCCTACGAGCAGTACTTC. This sequence encodes CASSALWAAGSYEQYF.

The chain has TRBV5-1 and TRBJ2-5; 10 bases align to TRBD2. With V trimmed by 4 bases and J by 5 bases, 8 bases remained unmatched. This CDR3 has 15 residues. In germline, CDR1 is SGHRS, CDR2 YFSETQ. The CDR3 loop reads CASSGASGSRETQYF. CDR3 coding DNA: TGCGCCAGCAGCGGTGCTAGCGGGAGTAGGGAGACCCAGTACTTC.

V gene TRBV5-6 combines with J gene TRBJ2-3, with D uncertain. The CDR3 spans 14 residues. Trimming cost V 4 bases and J 1 base, with 10 bases left between them. CDR1 is SGHDT and CDR2 is YYEEEE in the germline V gene. The CDR3 DNA is TGTGCCAGCAGCCTACAGTCTCGCACAGATACGCAGTATTTT. It is translated as CASSLQSRTDTQYF.

The V gene is TRBV10-2, the J gene TRBJ2-7; 10 positions agree with TRBD1. CDR3 size: 16 residues. V lost 6 bases and J lost 0; bases outside the gene matches: 8. Germline assignment: CDR1 WSHSY and CDR2 SAAADI. Here the CDR3 DNA reads TGCGCCAGCAGGGTACGACAGGGGGCGACCTCCTACGAGCAGTACTTC. Amino acids: CASRVRQGATSYEQYF.

A remark on this clone: The junction differs from germline at one of its ends, possibly a read error. The chain employs TRBV9 and TRBJ1-1; 11 positions agree with TRBD1. In germline, CDR1 is SGDLS, CDR2 YYNGEE. This CDR3 is built from 14 residues. For the CDR3, the DNA is TGTGCCAGCAGCCGGGACAGGGGGAACTCTGAAGCTTTCTTT. Translation: CASSRDRGNSEAFF. The entire variable domain, with the rest obtained from reference TRBV9 and TRBJ1-1, is as follows: DSGVTQTPKHLITATGQRVTLRCSPRSGDLSVYWYQQSLDQGLQFLIQYYNGEERAKGNILERFSAQQFPDLHSELNLSSLELGDSALYFCASSRDRGNSEAFFGQGTRLTVV.

The chain recombines TRBV10-1 with TRBJ2-1, with D perhaps being TRBD1 or TRBD2 (5 bases each). The CDR3 is 12 amino acids. The germline gives CDR1 WNHNN, CDR2 SYGVQD (reference sequence). V was shortened by 2 bases and J by 7 bases, with 6 bases between the two germline ends. Here the CDR3 reads CASSEEGNEQFF. CDR3 bases: TGCGCCAGCAGTGAGGAGGGGAATGAGCAGTTCTTC.

The chain links TRBV18 to TRBJ1-1; D not resolved. The ends were cut back, 3 bases at V and 4 bases at J, with 15 bases in the middle. The germline CDR1 and CDR2 sequences are KGHSH and LQKENI. CDR3 length equals 15 residues. CDR3 amino acids: CASSPDVGSITEAFF. CDR3 DNA sequence: TGTGCCAGCTCACCTGACGTTGGGAGTATCACTGAAGCTTTCTTT.

V and J are TRBV29-1 and TRBJ2-7, with TRBD1 as a possible D gene (7 bases). Germline CDR1 reads SQVTM; CDR2 reads ANQGSEA. This CDR3 region has 13 residues. V lost 1 base, J lost 5 bases, and 12 bases lay in between. The DNA of the CDR3 is TGCAGCGTTGAAGTTGGAGGGGGCGACGAGCAGTACTTC. This gives the protein CSVEVGGGDEQYF.

The chain joins TRBV7-9 to TRBJ2-5; possibly TRBD2 for D (5 bases). CDR1 SEHNR and CDR2 FQNEAQ come from the germline V gene (reference sequence). The V gene lost 6 bases and the J gene lost 7 bases, with 18 bases spanning the gap. The CDR3 runs to 14 residues. The CDR3 spells CASRRGSEVGTQYF. For the CDR3, the DNA is TGTGCCAGCAGACGCGGTTCGGAGGTGGGGACCCAGTACTTC.

The chain links TRBV25-1 to TRBJ1-5; TRBD1 aligns across 10 bases. CDR1 is MGHDK and CDR2 is SYGVNS in the germline V gene. Trimming cost V 4 bases and J 2 bases; bases outside gene matches: 5. The CDR3 spans 16 residues. This CDR3 reads CASSASGTGGNQPQHF. Written as DNA, the CDR3 is TGTGCCAGCAGTGCATCCGGGACAGGGGGCAATCAGCCCCAGCATTTT.